This T cell receptor beta chain was sequenced during a study of OX40 agonist ivuxolimab in advanced cancers. As for the study in general: Patients were treated with intravenous ivuxolimab, dosed at 0.01 to 10 mg/kg and infused every 2 weeks. Study observations and caveats: Partial responders receiving 0.1-3.0 mg/kg showed among the lowest clonal expansion. The investigators did not determine what antigen specificity the expanded peripheral T cells had.

Method: immunoSEQ multiplex PCR; TCRdb's copy keeps in-frame clones and lacks some. The sample carries tens of thousands of clones, roughly 89% recorded once. V was clipped by 4 bases and J by 6 bases; unmatched bases: 8. The CDR3 covers 14 residues. Germline V gives CDR1 SGHAT, CDR2 FQNNGV. Concerning this clone: The antigen is unknown.

The receptor was isolated from an adult with an advanced solid tumor such as melanoma, head and neck, liver or kidney cancer. This chain uses TRBV11-2 with TRBJ1-2, with TRBD1 matching 7 bases. This material consisted of CD4+ or CD8+ T cells sorted from blood, taken in a trial of the OX40 agonist ivuxolimab. The CDR3 loop reads CASSSRQGGNGYTF. Written as DNA, the CDR3 is TGTGCCAGCAGCTCCCGACAGGGAGGGAATGGCTACACCTTC.